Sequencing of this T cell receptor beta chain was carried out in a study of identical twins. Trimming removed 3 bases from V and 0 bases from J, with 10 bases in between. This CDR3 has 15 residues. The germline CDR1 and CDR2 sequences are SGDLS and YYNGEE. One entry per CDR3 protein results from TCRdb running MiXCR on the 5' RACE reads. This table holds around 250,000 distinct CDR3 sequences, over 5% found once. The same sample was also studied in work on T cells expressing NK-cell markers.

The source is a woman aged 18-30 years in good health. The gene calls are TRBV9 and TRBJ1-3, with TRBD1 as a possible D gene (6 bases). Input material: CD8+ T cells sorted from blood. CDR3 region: CASSADSSSGNTIYF. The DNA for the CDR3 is TGTGCCAGCAGCGCGGACAGCAGCTCTGGAAACACCATATATTTT.